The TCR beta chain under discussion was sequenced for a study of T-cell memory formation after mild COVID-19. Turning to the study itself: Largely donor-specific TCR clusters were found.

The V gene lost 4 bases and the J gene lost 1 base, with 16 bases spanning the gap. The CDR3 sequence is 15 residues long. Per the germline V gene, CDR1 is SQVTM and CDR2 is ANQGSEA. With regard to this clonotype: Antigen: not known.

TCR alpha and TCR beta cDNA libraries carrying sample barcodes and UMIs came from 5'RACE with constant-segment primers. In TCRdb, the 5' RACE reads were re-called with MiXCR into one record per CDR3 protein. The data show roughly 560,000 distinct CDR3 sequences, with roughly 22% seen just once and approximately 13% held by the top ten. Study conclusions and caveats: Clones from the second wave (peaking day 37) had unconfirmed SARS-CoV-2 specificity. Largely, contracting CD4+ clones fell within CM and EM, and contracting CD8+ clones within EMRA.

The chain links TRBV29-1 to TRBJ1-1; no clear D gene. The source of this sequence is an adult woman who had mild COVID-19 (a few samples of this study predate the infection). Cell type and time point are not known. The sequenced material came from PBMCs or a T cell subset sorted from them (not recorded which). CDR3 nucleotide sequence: TGCAGCGTTGGGAAGGATCGAGGTGGGAACACTGAAGCTTTCTTT. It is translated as CSVGKDRGGNTEAFF.